One and the same sample provided the 10 T cell receptor beta chains below, sequenced in a study of T-cell reconstitution after alpha-beta-depleted transplantation in children listed by TCRdb under 2016. The receptor library was made with PCR. The sequencer was an Illumina HiSeq 2500. TCR library preparation used molecular barcoding, with unique molecular identifiers applied to normalize quantification of the TCRbeta repertoire. Using fastp trimming at Q25 and MiXCR clonotype assembly, TCRdb reanalyzed the public sequencing data and kept in-frame beta chains. Rows merge per CDR3 protein into single entries with the most common DNA and genes. The sample has 400,000 to 500,000 distinct CDR3 sequences on record, about 11% of them singletons. 5% to 6.5% of the sample goes to the ten largest clones. Sequencing used PBMCs from the stem cell graft donor, obtained from the stem cell graft. These receptors came from a human donor who donated a stem cell graft to a child with acute myeloid leukemia.

The chain employs TRBV27 and TRBJ1-2; D perhaps matches TRBD1 (5 bases). This CDR3 region has 14 residues. Germline loops: CDR1 MNHEY, CDR2 SMNVEV (reference sequence). Trimming removed 3 bases from V and 3 bases from J, with 11 bases in between. CDR3 bases: TGTGCCAGCAGTTTTTCGGGGGGGGACTATGGCTACACCTTC. It translates to CASSFSGGDYGYTF.

This clonotype has ten or more counts. The CDR3 region is CASSERTQNSPLHF. The CDR3 DNA follows: TGTGCCAGCAGTGAAAGGACCCAAAATTCACCCCTCCACTTT. The chain recombines TRBV25-1 with TRBJ1-6; D gene ambiguous. The CDR3 spans 14 residues. V shed 2 bases and J shed 7 bases, with 9 bases lying between them. CDR1 MGHDK and CDR2 SYGVNS come from the germline V gene.

The chain is built from TRBV5-1 and TRBJ2-7; unclear D gene. The germline V gene has CDR1 SGHRS and CDR2 YFSETQ. Trimming removed 0 bases from V and 0 bases from J, with 7 bases in between. The CDR3 length is 14 residues. CDR3 region: CASSLGVSSYEQYV. Here the CDR3 DNA reads TGCGCCAGCAGCTTGGGCGTCAGCTCCTACGAGCAGTACGTC.

This clonotype was picked up many times. The rearrangement uses TRBV3-1 and TRBJ1-1, with D perhaps matching TRBD1 (5 bases). CDR1 and CDR2 (germline): LGHDT, YNNKEL (reference sequence). V was cut by 8 bases and J by 3 bases, with 13 bases left in between. The CDR3 is 13 amino acids. CDR3 in DNA: TGTGCCAGCCGGGGATGGGGGGACACTGAAGCTTTCTTT. This gives the protein CASRGWGDTEAFF.

Concerning this clonotype: The junction and the germline gene differ at one end; a read error may be behind it. V is TRBV7-7 and J is TRBJ2-5, with D possibly being TRBD2 (6 bases). The CDR3 is 14 amino acids. Germline CDR1 and CDR2: SSHAT and FNYEAQ (reference sequence). CDR3 amino acids: CASSLSGVKETQYF. As DNA, the CDR3 is TGTGCTAGCAGCTTATCGGGAGTAAAAGAGACCCAGTACTTC.

V gene TRBV19 combines with J gene TRBJ2-3, with D possibly TRBD1 on 6 matching bases. The CDR3 totals 15 residues. Trimming stripped 3 bases from V and 3 bases from J, with 13 bases between. Germline V gene lookup returns CDR1 LNHDA and CDR2 SQIVND (reference sequence). The CDR3 is CASSIRQVTTDTQYF. DNA of the CDR3: TGTGCCAGTAGTATTCGACAGGTGACAACAGATACGCAGTATTTT.

This clonotype was detected ten times or more. The chain uses TRBV4-1 and TRBJ1-6; D call uncertain. The CDR3 sequence is 15 residues long. Deletions cut 1 base from V and 10 bases from J, with 14 bases between. The germline CDR1 and CDR2 sequences are MGHRA and YSYEKL. CDR3 sequence reads: CASSQGQGGVSPLHF. The CDR3 DNA follows: TGCGCCAGCAGCCAAGGCCAAGGTGGGGTCTCACCCCTCCACTTT.

The V call is TRBV5-1, the J call TRBJ2-7; D may be TRBD1 (5 bases). The CDR3 extends over 16 amino acids. The V and J ends lost 4 bases and 2 bases respectively, with 19 bases between them. CDR1 is SGHRS and CDR2 is YFSETQ in the germline V gene. This CDR3 reads CASSDKAAGNPYEQYF. CDR3 bases: TGCGCCAGCAGCGACAAGGCGGCAGGGAACCCCTACGAGCAGTACTTC.

This clonotype was seen ten or more times. V usage is TRBV6-2 or TRBV6-3 and J usage is TRBJ1-1; D possibly corresponds to TRBD1 (5 bases). V was trimmed by 2 bases and J by 6 bases, leaving 25 bases between them. The CDR3 has 18 residues. Germline V gene sequence: CDR1 MNHEY, CDR2 SVGEGT. The CDR3 bases are TGTGCCAGCAGTTACACCCGGGACGCCGGCCCCGGGAGCTCTGAAGCTTTCTTT. Translating it yields CASSYTRDAGPGSSEAFF.

The chain joins TRBV5-5 to TRBJ1-5; a possible D gene is TRBD1 (5 bases). The CDR3 extends over 15 amino acids. Looked up from germline, CDR1 is SGHKS and CDR2 is YYEKEE (reference sequence). Trimming shortened V by 4 bases and J by 7 bases, and 18 bases separated the two germline ends. The CDR3 DNA is TGTGCCAGCAGCCCGTATGGGGGGTCCAGGCAGCCCCAGCATTTT. Its translation: CASSPYGGSRQPQHF.